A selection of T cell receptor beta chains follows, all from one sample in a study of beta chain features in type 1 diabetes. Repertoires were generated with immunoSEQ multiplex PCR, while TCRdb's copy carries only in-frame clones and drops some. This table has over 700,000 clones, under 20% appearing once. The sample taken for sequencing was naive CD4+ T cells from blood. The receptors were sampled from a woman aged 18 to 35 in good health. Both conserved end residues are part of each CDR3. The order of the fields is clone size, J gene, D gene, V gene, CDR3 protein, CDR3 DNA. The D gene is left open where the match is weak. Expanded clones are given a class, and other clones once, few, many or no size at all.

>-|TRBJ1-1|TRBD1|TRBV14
CASSRRQGLTAEAFF
TGTGCCAGCAGCAGACGACAGGGACTAACCGCTGAAGCTTTCTTT
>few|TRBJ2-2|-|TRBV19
CASSITGTHTGELFF
TGTGCCAGTAGTATAACCGGGACGCACACCGGGGAGCTGTTTTTT
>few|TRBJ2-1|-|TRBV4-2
CASSQPGHQNNEQFF
TGTGCCAGCAGCCAACCCGGGCACCAAAACAATGAGCAGTTCTTC
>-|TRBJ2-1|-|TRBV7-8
CASRRGGSSYNEQFF
TGTGCCAGCAGGAGGGGGGGGAGCTCCTACAATGAGCAGTTCTTC
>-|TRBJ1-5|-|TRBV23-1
CASSQSVSGSCNSNQPQHF
TGCGCCAGCAGTCAATCAGTGTCAGGGAGCTGTAATAGCAATCAGCCCCAGCATTTT
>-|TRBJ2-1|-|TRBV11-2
CASSSLNEQFF
TGTGCCAGCAGCTCCCTCAATGAGCAGTTCTTC
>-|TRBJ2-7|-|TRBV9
CASSVSIGTYEQYF
TGTGCCAGCAGCGTCTCAATTGGGACTTACGAGCAGTACTTC
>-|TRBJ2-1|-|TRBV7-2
CASSLTSDSYNEQFF
TGTGCCAGCAGCCTGACTAGTGACTCCTACAATGAGCAGTTCTTC
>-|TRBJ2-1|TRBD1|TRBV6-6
CASTKPGQGMVNEQFF
TGTGCCAGCACCAAACCGGGACAGGGAATGGTCAATGAGCAGTTCTTC
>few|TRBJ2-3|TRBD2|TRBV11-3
CASSRSGIGLDTQYF
TGTGCCAGCAGCCGGAGCGGGATTGGTCTAGATACGCAGTATTTT
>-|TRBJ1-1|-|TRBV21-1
CASSKAPVQFSNTEAFF
TGTGCCAGCAGCAAAGCCCCAGTCCAATTCTCGAACACTGAAGCTTTCTTT
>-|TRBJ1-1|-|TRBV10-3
CAISGGGENTEAFF
TGTGCCATCAGTGGCGGAGGGGAGAACACTGAAGCTTTCTTT
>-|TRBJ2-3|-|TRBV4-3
CASSQDYGRRGGRALHRQYF
TGCGCCAGCAGCCAAGACTACGGGAGAAGAGGGGGGAGGGCCCTGCATCGTCAGTATTTT
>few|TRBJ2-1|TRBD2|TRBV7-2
CASSPGLTLYNEQFF
TGTGCCAGCAGCCCGGGACTAACCCTCTACAATGAGCAGTTCTTC
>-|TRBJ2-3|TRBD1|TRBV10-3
CAISHDRATDTQYF
TGTGCCATCAGCCATGACAGGGCTACAGATACGCAGTATTTT
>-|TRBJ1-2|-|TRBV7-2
CASSPPDPRGYTF
TGTGCCAGCAGCCCCCCCGACCCGCGGGGCTACACCTTC
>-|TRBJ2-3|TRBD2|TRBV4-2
CASSQGGLAGVVADTQYF
TGTGCCAGCAGCCAAGGGGGACTAGCGGGAGTGGTGGCAGATACGCAGTATTTT